The entry below describes one TCR beta chain. V trimming: 8 bases; J trimming: 4 bases; junction bases outside the gene matches: 18. Germline assignment: CDR1 SNHLY and CDR2 FYNNEI. CDR3 length equals 17 residues. The sample originates from a study of blood T cell repertoires in COVID-19. Produced via immunoSEQ multiplex PCR; TCRdb's table is partial and in-frame only. The repertoire holds hundreds of thousands of clones, with under 90% as singletons. Sequencing input: PBMCs or T cells enriched from blood (not recorded which). The clonotype was recovered from a woman younger than 45 with acute COVID-19. The V gene is TRBV2, the J gene TRBJ2-3; TRBD2 agrees at 7 bases. As DNA, the CDR3 is TGTGCCAGCGAGCTAACTTCCGGACTAGTGTCTGCAGATACGCAGTATTTT. As protein: CASELTSGLVSADTQYF.